This is a list of T cell receptor beta chains from one sample in a study of vaccination and CD4 T cells after COVID-19. TCRdb re-analysed the PCR reads in MiXCR, keeping a single row per CDR3 protein. The sample lists 20,000 to 25,000 distinct CDR3 sequences; under 45% were seen once. Which antigens these TCRs recognize remains unknown. This sample comprised CD4+ T cells from blood, cultured in vitro, obtained before SARS-CoV-2 vaccination. All receptors derive from a human donor who received a COVID-19 vaccine. The CDR3 runs from the conserved cysteine through the conserved F or W. D genes are given only for firm matches. Only part of the rows carry a size: once, few, many, or a class if the clone is expanded.

>TRBV19|TRBJ2-7|TRBD2|.
CASSPKSRGDYEQYF
TGTGCCAGTAGTCCGAAGAGCCGGGGGGACTACGAGCAGTACTTC
>TRBV12-3/TRBV12-4|TRBJ1-1|.|.
CASRDTVNTEAFF
TGTGCCAGCAGAGACACAGTGAACACTGAAGCTTTCTTT
>TRBV10-1|TRBJ2-7|.|.
CASSARRDGHYEQYF
TGCGCCAGCAGTGCCCGCCGGGACGGACACTACGAGCAGTACTTC
>TRBV5-1|TRBJ2-7|.|few
CASSLDPSSYEQYF
TGCGCCAGCAGCTTGGACCCTAGCTCCTACGAGCAGTACTTC
>TRBV20-1|TRBJ2-5|TRBD2|few
CSARGLDLETQYF
TGCAGTGCTAGGGGACTAGACCTGGAGACCCAGTACTTC
>TRBV6-1|TRBJ1-2|TRBD1|few
CARLDRGDYGYTF
TGTGCCAGATTGGACAGGGGCGACTATGGCTACACCTTC
>TRBV6-1|TRBJ2-7|.|.
CASSPTGSSYEQYF
TGTGCCAGCAGTCCGACAGGCAGCTCCTACGAGCAGTACTTC
>TRBV29-1|TRBJ2-7|.|.
CSVTVGVYEQYF
TGCAGCGTTACGGTTGGAGTCTACGAGCAGTACTTC
>TRBV30|TRBJ1-2|.|few
CAWRYRDTSPNYGYTF
TGTGCCTGGAGATACCGAGATACCTCCCCTAACTATGGCTACACCTTC
>TRBV20-1|TRBJ1-1|.|.
CSARGVQMNTEAFF
TGCAGTGCTAGGGGGGTTCAAATGAACACTGAAGCTTTCTTT
>TRBV7-6|TRBJ2-7|.|few
CASSPRLRDPNEQYF
TGTGCCAGCAGCCCCCGTTTAAGGGACCCCAACGAGCAGTACTTC
>TRBV12-3/TRBV12-4|TRBJ1-6|.|.
CASSLGPLNSPLHF
TGTGCCAGCAGTCTGGGACCGCTTAATTCACCCCTCCACTTT
>TRBV19|TRBJ2-5|TRBD2|.
CASSSGGLAEETQYF
TGTGCCAGTAGTTCCGGGGGACTAGCGGAAGAGACCCAGTACTTC